This section outlines one T cell receptor (beta chain) sequence together with its context. The antigen remains undetermined. This specimen comes from a study of CD8 T cells in ankylosing spondylitis. Study results and caveats: Reportedly, matched ankylosing spondylitis synovial fluid was significantly enriched for disease-linked clones. Some of these motif variants have turned up before, in reports on reactive arthritis synovial fluid and blood. A TCR beta motif made of under 10 highly homologous variants seemed typical of ankylosing spondylitis blood. Disease-linked clones were found to be CD8+ and relatively rare in peripheral blood.

Using quantitative 5'-RACE with molecular barcodes, the authors made TCR beta libraries. MiXCR, run by TCRdb on the 5' RACE reads, gives a single entry per CDR3 protein. The sample lists approximately 520,000 distinct CDR3 sequences, 5.3% occurring once. The CDR3 covers 16 residues. V dropped 5 bases and J dropped 4; count of bases not matched to a gene: 14. CDR1 and CDR2 from the germline V gene are DFQATT and SNEGSKA (reference sequence). The chain has TRBV20-1 and TRBJ1-3; 7 positions agree with TRBD1. The TCR originated in a male donor with ankylosing spondylitis. Sequencing was carried out using blood, either unsorted or a sorted T cell fraction (not recorded which). The CDR3 is CSASRRGHSYGNTIYF. The CDR3 DNA is TGCAGTGCTTCGCGAAGGGGGCACTCTTACGGAAACACCATATATTTT.